Sequencing of this T cell receptor beta chain was carried out in a study of T cell responses to AZD1222 COVID-19 vaccine. On the study more broadly: Pooling was applied to second doses at about 4 or about 12 weeks.

A remark on this clone: Its specificity is unknown.

General study results and limits: A reported finding is that nearly half of spike-specific TCRs target unmutated variant regions. With dominance at 160-218 and 743-854, vaccine-associated CD4 TCRs spanned spike. Repertoire sampling happened only post peak T cell response.

This CDR3 spans 17 amino acids. Unmatched junction bases numbered 9, after V lost 4 bases and J lost 1 base. The V gene's germline CDR1 is SGDLS and CDR2 YYNGEE. Sequenced by immunoSEQ multiplex PCR; TCRdb stores in-frame clones only, minus some. The table shows approximately 110,000 clones, with 90% to 95% occurring only once. The receptor was isolated from an adult in good health. The rearrangement joins TRBV9 to TRBJ1-1; 11 bases line up with TRBD1. The sequencing here drew on peripheral blood, taken on day 0 of AZD1222 vaccination. This chain's CDR3 is CASSSRTGGAGNTEAFF. CDR3 in DNA: TGTGCCAGCAGCTCCAGGACAGGGGGCGCGGGGAACACTGAAGCTTTCTTT.